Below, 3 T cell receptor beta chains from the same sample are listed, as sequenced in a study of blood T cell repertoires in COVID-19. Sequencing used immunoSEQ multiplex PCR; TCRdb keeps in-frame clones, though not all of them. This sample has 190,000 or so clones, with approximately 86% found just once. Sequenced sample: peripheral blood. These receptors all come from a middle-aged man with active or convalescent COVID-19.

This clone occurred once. CDR3 nucleotides: TGTGCCAGCAGCTTAGCGGAGACGTCTGAAGAGACCCAGTACTTC. Protein: CASSLAETSEETQYF. The rearrangement uses TRBV7-8 and TRBJ2-5; D is undetermined. Germline lookup yields CDR1 SGHVS and CDR2 FQNEAQ. V dropped 0 bases and J dropped 3 bases, with 11 bases sitting between them. The CDR3 covers 15 residues. Looking up the rest from reference TRBV7-8 and TRBJ2-5 gives the full variable domain: GAGVSQSPRYKVAKRGQDVALRCDPISGHVSLFWYQQALGQGPEFLTYFQNEAQLDKSGLPSDRFFAERPEGSVSTLKIQRTQQEDSAVYLCASSLAETSEETQYFGPGTRLLVL.

The CDR3 DNA sequence: TGTGCCAGCAGCGGAGACATGATGTCTGACGAGCAGTACTTC. Protein product: CASSGDMMSDEQYF. The genes are TRBV9 and TRBJ2-7, with unresolved D. This CDR3 contains 14 residues. V lost 3 bases and J 5 bases, leaving 15 bases between the germline ends. Germline CDR1 is SGDLS and CDR2 is YYNGEE.

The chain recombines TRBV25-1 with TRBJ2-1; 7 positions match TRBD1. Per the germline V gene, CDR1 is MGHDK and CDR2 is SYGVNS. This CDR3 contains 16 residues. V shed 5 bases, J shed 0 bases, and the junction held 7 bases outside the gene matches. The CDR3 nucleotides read TGTGCCAGCAGTTCCTCCGGGACAGCCTCCTACAATGAGCAGTTCTTC. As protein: CASSSSGTASYNEQFF.